This T cell receptor (beta chain) was obtained from a study of T-cell memory formation after mild COVID-19. Whole-study findings and limits: The CD4+ clones that contracted clustered mainly within CM and EM, and the CD8+ clones concentrated in EMRA.

For this clonotype: Its antigen is as yet unknown.

Constant-segment primers served in 5'RACE that generated TCR alpha and TCR beta cDNA libraries bearing sample barcodes and UMIs. TCRdb processed the 5' RACE reads anew with MiXCR; each CDR3 protein has one entry. The repertoire holds hundreds of thousands of distinct CDR3 sequences, with 25% to 30% as singletons. The V segment lost 3 bases and the J segment 5 bases; nucleotides outside the gene matches: 5. Germline CDR1 is DFQATT and CDR2 is SNEGSKA (reference sequence). This CDR3 is built from 15 residues. The specimen sequenced was PBMCs or a T cell subset sorted from them (not recorded which). The sequence derives from an adult woman who had mild COVID-19 (a few samples of this study predate the infection). Cell type and time point are not known. The chain links TRBV20-1 to TRBJ2-1, with 12 bases lining up with TRBD2. The CDR3 reads CSASTSGRRNNEQFF. The CDR3 DNA sequence: TGCAGTGCTAGTACTAGCGGGAGGAGGAACAATGAGCAGTTCTTC.